This T cell receptor beta chain emerged from a study of response to subunit inactivated influenza vaccine. Whole-study results and caveats: Each seasonal flu vaccination may recruit only limited new T cells, authors suggested.

TCRdb re-called the RT-PCR reads through MiXCR, storing one row per CDR3 protein. The table shows over 750,000 distinct CDR3 sequences, with 21% occurring only once. This clonotype showed up just a few times. As yet, its antigen is unknown. Trimming pared 4 bases from V and 1 base from J, leaving 13 bases between. The germline CDR1 and CDR2 sequences are DFQATT and SNEGSKA (reference sequence). The CDR3 runs to 15 residues. The chain is built from TRBV20-1 and TRBJ2-2; perhaps TRBD1 as D (5 bases). This material consisted of PBMCs from blood, taken around 5 days after vaccination. The clonotype originates from a man over 45 who received an inactivated influenza vaccine. The CDR3 sequence is CSAKKDSRNTGELFF. CDR3 DNA: TGCAGTGCTAAAAAAGACAGCCGGAACACCGGGGAGCTGTTTTTT.